The 7 T cell receptor beta chains below all came from one sample that was sequenced in a study of T cell responses to AZD1222 COVID-19 vaccine. The method was immunoSEQ multiplex PCR; TCRdb's version includes in-frame clones alone and lacks a portion of them. The table has roughly 140,000 clones, 85% to 95% seen once. The starting material was peripheral blood, obtained 28 days after the second AZD1222 dose. These TCRs come from an adult who received the AZD1222 COVID-19 vaccine.

CDR3 bases: TGCGCCAGCAGCTTGGGAGAGCCTGGGGCCAACGTCCTGACTTTC. Translated: CASSLGEPGANVLTF. This chain joins TRBV5-1 and TRBJ2-6; D unresolved. Between the trimmed V and J ends, which lost 0 bases and 2 bases, there was a span of 6 bases. Germline V gene data show CDR1 as SGHRS and CDR2 as YFSETQ. The CDR3 is made up of 15 amino acids. Looking up the rest from reference TRBV5-1 and TRBJ2-6 gives the full variable domain: KAGVTQTPRYLIKTRGQQVTLSCSPISGHRSVSWYQQTPGQGLQFLFEYFSETQRNKGNFPGRFSGRQFSNSRSEMNVSTLELGDSALYLCASSLGEPGANVLTFGAGSRLTVL.

This clone was recorded a few times. J is TRBJ1-2 and V is TRBV7-8, with a tentative D call TRBD1 (5 bases). The germline V and J ends were trimmed by 2 bases and 5 bases, with 12 bases remaining between them. Germline V gene lookup returns CDR1 SGHVS and CDR2 FQNEAQ. CDR3 size: 14 residues. The CDR3 here is CASSLSRASYGYTF. Written as DNA, the CDR3 is TGTGCCAGCAGCTTAAGCAGGGCTTCATATGGCTACACCTTC.

V usage is TRBV28 and J usage is TRBJ2-2; D unclear. Germline loops: CDR1 MDHEN, CDR2 SYDVKM. The CDR3 has 12 residues. The V gene lost 6 bases and the J gene lost 5 bases, with 7 bases spanning the gap. The CDR3 DNA reads as TGTGCCAGCAGCCTATTGACCGGGGAGCTGTTTTTT. Translated, it gives CASSLLTGELFF.

The chain carries TRBV27 and TRBJ2-2; weak D call: TRBD2 (5 bases). Deletions cut 9 bases from V and 1 base from J, with 9 bases between. Germline V lookup: CDR1 MNHEY, CDR2 SMNVEV (reference sequence). This CDR3 has 13 residues. The CDR3 bases are TGTGCCAGTCGGACTGTGAACACCGGGGAGCTGTTTTTT. This gives the protein CASRTVNTGELFF.

The CDR3, as DNA: TGTGCCAGCAGCTTAGGGACAGGGGTTGGCTACACCTTC. Its translation: CASSLGTGVGYTF. This chain joins TRBV13 and TRBJ1-2; 8 bases agree with TRBD1. Germline CDR1 and CDR2: PRHDT and FYEKMQ (reference sequence). The CDR3 spans 13 residues. J gave up 7 bases and V 0 bases, and 1 base lay outside the gene matches.

This chain uses TRBV15 with TRBJ1-6; 7 positions agree with TRBD1. V lost 3 bases and J lost 7; bases outside the gene matches: 9. CDR3 length: 16 residues. Per the germline V gene, CDR1 is LNHNV and CDR2 is YYDKDF (reference sequence). The chain's CDR3 is CATSSRQGPVNSPLHF. In DNA form, the CDR3 reads TGTGCCACCAGCAGTAGACAGGGCCCAGTAAATTCACCCCTCCACTTT.

CDR3 nucleotides: TGTGCCAGCAGTGTATCGACAGGGTCGCATGGCTACACCTTC. Protein sequence: CASSVSTGSHGYTF. The chain recombines TRBV28 with TRBJ1-2; 7 bases fit TRBD1. Unmatched junction bases numbered 9, after V lost 5 bases and J lost 6 bases. The CDR3 runs 14 residues. Germline values: CDR1 MDHEN, CDR2 SYDVKM.